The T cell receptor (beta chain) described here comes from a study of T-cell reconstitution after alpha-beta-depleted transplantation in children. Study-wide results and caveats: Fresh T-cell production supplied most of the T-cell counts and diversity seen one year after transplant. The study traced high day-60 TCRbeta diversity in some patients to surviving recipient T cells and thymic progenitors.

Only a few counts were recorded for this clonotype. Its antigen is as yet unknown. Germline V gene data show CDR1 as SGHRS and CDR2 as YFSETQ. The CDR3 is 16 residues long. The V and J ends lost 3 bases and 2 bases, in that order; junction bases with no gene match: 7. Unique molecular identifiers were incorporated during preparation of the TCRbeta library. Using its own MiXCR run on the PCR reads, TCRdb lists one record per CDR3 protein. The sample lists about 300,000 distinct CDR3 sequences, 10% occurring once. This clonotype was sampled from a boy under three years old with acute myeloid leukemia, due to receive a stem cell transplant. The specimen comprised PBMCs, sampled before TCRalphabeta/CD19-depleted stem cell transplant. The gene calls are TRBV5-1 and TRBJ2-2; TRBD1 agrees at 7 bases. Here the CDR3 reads CASSWTGTANTGELFF. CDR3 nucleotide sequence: TGCGCCAGCAGCTGGACCGGGACAGCAAACACCGGGGAGCTGTTTTTT.